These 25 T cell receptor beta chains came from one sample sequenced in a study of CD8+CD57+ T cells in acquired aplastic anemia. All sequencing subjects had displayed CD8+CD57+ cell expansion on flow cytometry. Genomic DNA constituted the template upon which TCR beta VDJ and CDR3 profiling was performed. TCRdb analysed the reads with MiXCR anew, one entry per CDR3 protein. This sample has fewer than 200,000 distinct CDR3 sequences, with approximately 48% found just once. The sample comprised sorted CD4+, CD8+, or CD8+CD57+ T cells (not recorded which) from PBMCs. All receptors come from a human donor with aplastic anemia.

The CDR3 protein is CASSNTIRLAGTYEQYF. DNA of the CDR3: TGTGCCAGCAGTAACACGATCCGACTAGCGGGGACCTACGAGCAGTACTTC. This chain joins TRBV7-8 and TRBJ2-7; 11 bases match TRBD2. V shed 6 bases, J shed 2 bases, and the junction held 12 bases outside the gene matches. Germline assignment: CDR1 SGHVS and CDR2 FQNEAQ. CDR3 length equals 17 residues.

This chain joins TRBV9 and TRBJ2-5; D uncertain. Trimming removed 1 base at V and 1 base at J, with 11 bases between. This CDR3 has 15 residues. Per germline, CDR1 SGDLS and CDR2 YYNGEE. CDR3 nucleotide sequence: TGTGCCAGCAGCGTACGCGGCCAGTCCCAAGAGACCCAGTACTTC. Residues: CASSVRGQSQETQYF. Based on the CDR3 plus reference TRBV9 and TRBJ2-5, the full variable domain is DSGVTQTPKHLITATGQRVTLRCSPRSGDLSVYWYQQSLDQGLQFLIQYYNGEERAKGNILERFSAQQFPDLHSELNLSSLELGDSALYFCASSVRGQSQETQYFGPGTRLLVL.

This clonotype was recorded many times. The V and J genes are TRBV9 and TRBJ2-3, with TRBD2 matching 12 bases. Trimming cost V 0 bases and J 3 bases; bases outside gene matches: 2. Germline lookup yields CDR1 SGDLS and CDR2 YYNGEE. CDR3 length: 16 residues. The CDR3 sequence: CASSVGTSGATDTQYF. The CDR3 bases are TGTGCCAGCAGCGTAGGGACTAGCGGGGCGACAGATACGCAGTATTTT.

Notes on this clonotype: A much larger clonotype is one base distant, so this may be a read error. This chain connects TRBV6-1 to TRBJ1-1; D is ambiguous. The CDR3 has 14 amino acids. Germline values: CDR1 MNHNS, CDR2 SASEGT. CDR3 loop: CASSEQGLNTETFF. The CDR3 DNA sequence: TGTGCCAGCAGTGAGCAAGGGTTGAACACTGAAACTTTCTTT.

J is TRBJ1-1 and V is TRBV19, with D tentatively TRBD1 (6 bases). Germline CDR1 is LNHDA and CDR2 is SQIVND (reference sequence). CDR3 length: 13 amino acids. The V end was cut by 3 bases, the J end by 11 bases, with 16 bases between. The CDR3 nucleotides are TGTGCCAGTAGTATCCAGCGACGGACAGAGGCTTTCTTT. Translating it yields CASSIQRRTEAFF.

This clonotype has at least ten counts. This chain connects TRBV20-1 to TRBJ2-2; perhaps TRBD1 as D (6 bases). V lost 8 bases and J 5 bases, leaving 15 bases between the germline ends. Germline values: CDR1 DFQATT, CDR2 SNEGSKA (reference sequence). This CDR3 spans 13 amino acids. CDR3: CSCLGAITGELFF. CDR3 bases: TGCAGTTGTTTGGGGGCGATTACCGGGGAGCTGTTTTTT.

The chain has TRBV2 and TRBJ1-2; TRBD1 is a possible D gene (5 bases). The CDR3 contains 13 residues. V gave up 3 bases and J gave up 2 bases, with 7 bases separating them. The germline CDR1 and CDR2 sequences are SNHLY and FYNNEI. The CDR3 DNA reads TGTGCCAGCAGTGACTCAGGGAACTATGGCTACACCTTC. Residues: CASSDSGNYGYTF.

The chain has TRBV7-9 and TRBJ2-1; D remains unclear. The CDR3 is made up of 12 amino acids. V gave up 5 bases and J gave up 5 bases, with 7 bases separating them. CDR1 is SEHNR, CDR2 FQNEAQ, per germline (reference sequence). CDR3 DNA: TGTGCCAGCAGCCCACAACACAATGAGCAGTTCTTC. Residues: CASSPQHNEQFF.

The CDR3 DNA reads as TGTGCCAGCAGCCCCAGGACTAGCGGGACCTACAATGAGCAGTTCTTC. Its protein product is CASSPRTSGTYNEQFF. The chain links TRBV7-3 to TRBJ2-1; 12 bases agree with TRBD2. This CDR3 region has 16 residues. Germline V gene data show CDR1 as SGHTA and CDR2 as FQGTGA. V dropped 5 bases and J dropped 2; count of bases not matched to a gene: 4. Looking up the rest from reference TRBV7-3 and TRBJ2-1 gives the full variable domain: GAGVSQTPSNKVTEKGKYVELRCDPISGHTALYWYRQSLGQGPEFLIYFQGTGAADDSGLPNDRFFAVRPEGSVSTLKIQRTERGDSAVYLCASSPRTSGTYNEQFFGPGTRLTVL.

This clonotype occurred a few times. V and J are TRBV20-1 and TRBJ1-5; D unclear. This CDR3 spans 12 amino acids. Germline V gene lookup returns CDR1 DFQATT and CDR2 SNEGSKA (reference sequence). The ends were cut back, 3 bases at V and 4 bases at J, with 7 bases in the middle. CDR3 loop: CSASAANQPQHF. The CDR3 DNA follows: TGCAGTGCTAGCGCCGCTAATCAGCCCCAGCATTTT.

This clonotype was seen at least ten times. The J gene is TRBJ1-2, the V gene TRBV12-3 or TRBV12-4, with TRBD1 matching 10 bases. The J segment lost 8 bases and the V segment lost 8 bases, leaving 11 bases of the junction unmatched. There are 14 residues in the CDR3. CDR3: CASSGTGESGGYTF. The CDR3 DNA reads TGTGCCAGCTCCGGGACAGGGGAATCGGGAGGCTACACCTTC.

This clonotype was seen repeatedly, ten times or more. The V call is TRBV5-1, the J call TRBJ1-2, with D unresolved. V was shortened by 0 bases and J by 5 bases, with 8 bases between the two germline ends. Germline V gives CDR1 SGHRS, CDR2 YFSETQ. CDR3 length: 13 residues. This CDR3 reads CASSLASGYGYTF. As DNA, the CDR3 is TGCGCCAGCAGCTTGGCCTCGGGATATGGCTACACCTTC.

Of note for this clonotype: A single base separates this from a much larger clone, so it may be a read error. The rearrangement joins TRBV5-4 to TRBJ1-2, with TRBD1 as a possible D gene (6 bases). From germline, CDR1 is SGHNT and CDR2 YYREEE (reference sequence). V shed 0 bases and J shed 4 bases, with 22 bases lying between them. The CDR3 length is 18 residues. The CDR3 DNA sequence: TGTGCCAGCAGCTTGGCCCCGGGACAAGGGTCGTGGGGCTATGGCTACACCTTC. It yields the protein CASSLAPGQGSWGYGYTF.

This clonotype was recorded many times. CDR3 nucleotide sequence: TGTGCCACCAGCACCGACAGGGGGGTATACGAGCAGTACTTC. It yields the protein CATSTDRGVYEQYF. This sequence joins TRBV15 and TRBJ2-7, with TRBD1 identical over 9 bases. V was clipped by 4 bases and J by 4 bases; unmatched bases: 5. Germline V gives CDR1 LNHNV, CDR2 YYDKDF (reference sequence). This CDR3 spans 14 amino acids.

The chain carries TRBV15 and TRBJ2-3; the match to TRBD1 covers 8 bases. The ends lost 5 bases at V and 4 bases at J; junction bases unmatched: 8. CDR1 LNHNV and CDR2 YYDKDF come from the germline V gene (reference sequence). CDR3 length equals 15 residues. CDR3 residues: CATSPKDRESDTQYF. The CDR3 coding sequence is TGTGCCACCAGCCCAAAGGACAGGGAGTCAGATACGCAGTATTTT.

The DNA of the CDR3 is TGTGCCACCAGGGCGGGTCGGGAGACCCAGTACTTC. It codes for CATRAGRETQYF. J is TRBJ2-5 and V is TRBV2, with D perhaps being TRBD1 or TRBD2 (5 bases each). V was pared by 10 bases and J by 5 bases, with 14 bases between. CDR3 length: 12 residues. CDR1 and CDR2 (germline): SNHLY, FYNNEI.

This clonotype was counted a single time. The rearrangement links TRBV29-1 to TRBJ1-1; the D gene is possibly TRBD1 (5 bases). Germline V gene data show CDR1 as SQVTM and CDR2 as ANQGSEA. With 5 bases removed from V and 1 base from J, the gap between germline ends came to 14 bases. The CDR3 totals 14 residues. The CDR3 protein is CSVPARQGNTEAFF. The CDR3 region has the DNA TGCAGCGTTCCAGCCAGGCAGGGGAACACTGAAGCTTTCTTT.

The CDR3 is CASSIMQGLSNQPQHF. The DNA for the CDR3 is TGTGCCAGTAGTATAATGCAGGGATTGAGCAATCAGCCCCAGCATTTT. This chain uses TRBV19 with TRBJ1-5; D possibly corresponds to TRBD1 (5 bases). This CDR3 comprises 16 residues. Trimming shortened V by 2 bases and J by 1 base, and 12 bases separated the two germline ends. Looked up from germline, CDR1 is LNHDA and CDR2 is SQIVND (reference sequence). Combining the CDR3 with reference TRBV19 and TRBJ1-5 gives the whole variable domain DGGITQSPKYLFRKEGQNVTLSCEQNLNHDAMYWYRQDPGQGLRLIYYSQIVNDFQKGDIAEGYSVSREKKESFPLTVTSAQKNPTAFYLCASSIMQGLSNQPQHFGDGTRLSIL.

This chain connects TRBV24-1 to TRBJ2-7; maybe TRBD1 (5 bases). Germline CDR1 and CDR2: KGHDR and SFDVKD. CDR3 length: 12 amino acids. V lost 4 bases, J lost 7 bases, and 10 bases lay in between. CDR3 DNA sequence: TGTGCCACCAGTGACCGGACACGGGAGCAGTACTTC. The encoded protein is CATSDRTREQYF.

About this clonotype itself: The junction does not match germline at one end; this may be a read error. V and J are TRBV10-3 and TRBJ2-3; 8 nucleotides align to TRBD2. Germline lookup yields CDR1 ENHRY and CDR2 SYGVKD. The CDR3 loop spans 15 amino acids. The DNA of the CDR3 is TGTGCTATCAGGGGTAGCGGGGTAGCCACAGATACGCAGTATTTT. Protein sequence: CAIRGSGVATDTQYF.

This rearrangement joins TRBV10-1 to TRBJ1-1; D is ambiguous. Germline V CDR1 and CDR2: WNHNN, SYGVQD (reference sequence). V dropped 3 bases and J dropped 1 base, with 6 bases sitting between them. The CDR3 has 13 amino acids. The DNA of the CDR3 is TGCGCCAGCAGTGATCAGACGAACACTGAAGCTTTCTTT. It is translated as CASSDQTNTEAFF.

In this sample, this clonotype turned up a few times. Here the CDR3 reads CASRSPLAGSHNEQFF. CDR3 in DNA: TGTGCCAGCAGAAGCCCCCTAGCGGGTTCACACAATGAGCAGTTCTTC. The J gene is TRBJ2-1, the V gene TRBV6-1, with 8 bases aligning to TRBD2. Germline V lookup: CDR1 MNHNS, CDR2 SASEGT. Losses at the gene ends were 6 bases for V and 5 bases for J; bases not matched to a gene: 12. This CDR3 contains 16 residues.

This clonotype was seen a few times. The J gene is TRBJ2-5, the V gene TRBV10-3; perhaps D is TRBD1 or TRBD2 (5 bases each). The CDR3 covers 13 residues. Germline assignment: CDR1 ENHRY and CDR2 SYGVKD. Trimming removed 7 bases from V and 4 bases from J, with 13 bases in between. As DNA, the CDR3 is TGTGCCATCACCCCCCGGGACGGAGAGACCCAGTACTTC. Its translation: CAITPRDGETQYF.

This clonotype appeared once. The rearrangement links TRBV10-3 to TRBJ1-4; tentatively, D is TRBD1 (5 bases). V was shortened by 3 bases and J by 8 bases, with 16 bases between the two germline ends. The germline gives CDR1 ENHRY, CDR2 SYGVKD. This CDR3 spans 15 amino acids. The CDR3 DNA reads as TGTGCCATCAGTGATCCCGGGACCCCTCAGGAAAAACTGTTTTTT. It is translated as CAISDPGTPQEKLFF.

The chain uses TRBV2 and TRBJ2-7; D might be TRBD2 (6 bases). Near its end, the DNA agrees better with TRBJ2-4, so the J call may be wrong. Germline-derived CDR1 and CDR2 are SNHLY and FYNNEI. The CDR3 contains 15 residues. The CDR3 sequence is CASSPPFGTGNIQYF. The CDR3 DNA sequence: TGTGCCAGCAGTCCCCCCTTTGGGACTGGAAACATTCAGTACTTC.